Detailed here is one T cell receptor beta chain. What it binds is not known. The CDR3 runs 15 residues. From germline, CDR1 is MDHEN and CDR2 SYDVKM. Germline trimming cut 7 bases from V and 9 bases from J; bases unmatched to any gene: 13. The data originate from a study of beta chain features in type 1 diabetes. Whole-study results and caveats: Diminished insertions and augmented deletions at VDJ junctions characterized type 1 diabetes patients.

Of the isolated RNA, all was reverse transcribed, and so the sequenced material was expressed TCRB transcripts. The repertoire was sequenced with immunoSEQ multiplex PCR; TCRdb's copy has only in-frame clones and lacks some. Counted here are 810,000 or so clones, 15% to 20% occurring once; the ten biggest clones make up 0.02% to 0.03%. The V gene is TRBV28, the J gene TRBJ2-7; the match to TRBD2 covers 12 bases. Sequencing used naive CD4+ T cells from blood. The source of this sequence is a woman aged 18 to 35 in good health. The CDR3: CASTAGLAGSGVQYF. The CDR3 coding sequence is TGTGCCAGCACCGCCGGACTAGCGGGAAGCGGTGTGCAGTACTTC.